The clone carrying this TCR beta chain appeared a single time. Method: immunoSEQ multiplex PCR; TCRdb's copy keeps in-frame clones and lacks some. The data contain 200,000 to 250,000 clones, approximately 87% of them seen just once; the ten biggest clones take up about 2.2%. The CDR3 spans 12 residues. Trimming pared 0 bases from V and 8 bases from J, leaving 7 bases between. The germline CDR1 and CDR2 sequences are GTSNPN and SVGIG (reference sequence). This entry comes from a study of blood T cell repertoires in COVID-19. The rearrangement links TRBV30 to TRBJ1-4; D uncertain. Sequenced: peripheral blood. The source of this sequence is a woman between 45 and 60 years old with acute or convalescent COVID-19. This CDR3 is CAWSVQKEKLFF. The CDR3 bases are TGTGCCTGGAGTGTACAAAAGGAAAAACTGTTTTTT.